This TCR beta chain was identified in a study of cytomegalovirus exposure and HLA in healthy donors. Details on this clone: Its antigen is not identified.

Study results and limitations: Being productive about 90% or about 30% of the time was typical of most TCR beta V segments in an earlier analysis.

Germline CDR1 reads ENHRY; CDR2 reads SYGVKD. The CDR3 loop spans 16 amino acids. The germline V and J ends were trimmed by 1 base and 2 bases, with 14 bases remaining between them. 13 Jbeta primers and 60 Vbeta primers were used for the PCR. Measured with immunoSEQ multiplex PCR; TCRdb has only the in-frame clones, and not every one. The top ten hold approximately 17% of the sample, which has about 75,000 clones, approximately 82% seen once. The material sequenced was PBMCs. V and J are TRBV10-3 and TRBJ2-5, with D perhaps matching TRBD2 (6 bases). The origin of this receptor is a man aged 65 to 85 in good health and CMV-seropositive. Here the CDR3 reads CAISEYLSGLQETQYF. CDR3 DNA sequence: TGTGCCATCAGTGAGTACTTAAGCGGGCTACAAGAGACCCAGTACTTC.